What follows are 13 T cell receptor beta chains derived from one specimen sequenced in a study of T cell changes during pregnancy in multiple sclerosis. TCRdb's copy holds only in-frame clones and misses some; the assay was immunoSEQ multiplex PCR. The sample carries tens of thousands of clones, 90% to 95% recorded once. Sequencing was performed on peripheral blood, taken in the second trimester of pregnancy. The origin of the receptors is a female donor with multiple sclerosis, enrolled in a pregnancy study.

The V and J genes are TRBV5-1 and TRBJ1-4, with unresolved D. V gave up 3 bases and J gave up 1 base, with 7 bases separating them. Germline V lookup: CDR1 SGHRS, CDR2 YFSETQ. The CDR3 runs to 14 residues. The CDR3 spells CASSYRVTNEKLFF. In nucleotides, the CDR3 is TGCGCCAGCAGCTATCGGGTAACTAATGAAAAACTGTTTTTT.

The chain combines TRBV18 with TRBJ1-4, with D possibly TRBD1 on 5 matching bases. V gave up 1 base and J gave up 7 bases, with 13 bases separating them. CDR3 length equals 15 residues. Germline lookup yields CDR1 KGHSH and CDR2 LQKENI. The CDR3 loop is CASSPRQGVGEKLFF. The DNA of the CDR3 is TGTGCCAGCTCACCACGTCAGGGCGTGGGTGAAAAACTGTTTTTT.

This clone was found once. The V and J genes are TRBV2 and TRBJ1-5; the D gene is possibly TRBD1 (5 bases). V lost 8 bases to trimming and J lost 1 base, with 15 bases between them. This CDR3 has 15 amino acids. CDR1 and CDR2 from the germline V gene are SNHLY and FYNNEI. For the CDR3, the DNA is TGTGCCAGCTGGGGGGATACTCAAAGCAATCAGCCCCAGCATTTT. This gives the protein CASWGDTQSNQPQHF.

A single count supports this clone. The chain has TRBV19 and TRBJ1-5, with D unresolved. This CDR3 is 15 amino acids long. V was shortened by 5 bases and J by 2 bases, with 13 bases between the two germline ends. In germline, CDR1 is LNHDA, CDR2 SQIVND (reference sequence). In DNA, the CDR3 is TGTGCCAGTAGTCCGCGTGCGCTGGGCAATCAGCCCCAGCATTTT. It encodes CASSPRALGNQPQHF.

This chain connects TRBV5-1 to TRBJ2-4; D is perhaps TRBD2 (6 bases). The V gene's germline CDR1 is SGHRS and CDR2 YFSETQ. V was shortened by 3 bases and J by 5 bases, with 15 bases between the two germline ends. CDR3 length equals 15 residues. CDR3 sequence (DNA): TGCGCCAGCAGCTCCTCCGCCGGGGGTGAAAACATTCAGTACTTC. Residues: CASSSSAGGENIQYF.

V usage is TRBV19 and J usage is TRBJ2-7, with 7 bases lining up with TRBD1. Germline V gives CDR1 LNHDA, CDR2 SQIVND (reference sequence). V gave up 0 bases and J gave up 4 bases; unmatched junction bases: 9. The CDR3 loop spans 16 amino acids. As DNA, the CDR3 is TGTGCCAGTAGTATAGATGTGCGGACAGGAGAATACGAGCAGTACTTC. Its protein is CASSIDVRTGEYEQYF.

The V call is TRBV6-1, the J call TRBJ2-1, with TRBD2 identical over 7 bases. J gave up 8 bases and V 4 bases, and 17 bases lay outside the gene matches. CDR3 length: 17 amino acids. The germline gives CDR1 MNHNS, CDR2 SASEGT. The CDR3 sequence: CASSGGALGGRFHEQFF. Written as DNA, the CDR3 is TGTGCCAGCAGTGGGGGAGCTCTTGGCGGGAGATTTCATGAGCAGTTCTTC.

The CDR3: CASSLKPPGLALGNEQFF. The CDR3 DNA is TGTGCCAGCAGCCTAAAACCCCCCGGACTAGCGTTAGGGAATGAGCAGTTCTTC. V and J are TRBV11-2 and TRBJ2-1; 9 bases agree with TRBD2. Losses at the gene ends were 5 bases for V and 7 bases for J; bases not matched to a gene: 18. The CDR3 sequence is 18 residues long. Germline V gives CDR1 SGHAT, CDR2 FQNNGV. The variable domain in full, completed from reference TRBV11-2 and TRBJ2-1, reads EAGVAQSPRYKIIEKRQSVAFWCNPISGHATLYWYQQILGQGPKLLIQFQNNGVVDDSQLPKDRFSAERLKGVDSTLKIQPAKLEDSAVYLCASSLKPPGLALGNEQFFGPGTRLTVL.

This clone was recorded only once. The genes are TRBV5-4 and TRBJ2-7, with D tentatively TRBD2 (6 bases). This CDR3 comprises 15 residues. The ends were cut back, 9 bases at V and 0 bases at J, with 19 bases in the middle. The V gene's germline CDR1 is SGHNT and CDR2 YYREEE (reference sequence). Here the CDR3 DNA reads TGTGCCACCATGATGGGCGGGGCGAGCTCCTACGAGCAGTACTTC. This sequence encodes CATMMGGASSYEQYF.

The CDR3 spells CASSSGYTEAFF. CDR3 nucleotides: TGCGCCAGCAGTTCGGGATACACTGAAGCTTTCTTT. This chain joins TRBV5-1 and TRBJ1-1; D is unresolved. CDR3 length: 12 amino acids. The germline V gene has CDR1 SGHRS and CDR2 YFSETQ. Trimming removed 5 bases at V and 3 bases at J, with 8 bases between. Variable domain in full (rest from reference TRBV5-1 and TRBJ1-1): KAGVTQTPRYLIKTRGQQVTLSCSPISGHRSVSWYQQTPGQGLQFLFEYFSETQRNKGNFPGRFSGRQFSNSRSEMNVSTLELGDSALYLCASSSGYTEAFFGQGTRLTVV.

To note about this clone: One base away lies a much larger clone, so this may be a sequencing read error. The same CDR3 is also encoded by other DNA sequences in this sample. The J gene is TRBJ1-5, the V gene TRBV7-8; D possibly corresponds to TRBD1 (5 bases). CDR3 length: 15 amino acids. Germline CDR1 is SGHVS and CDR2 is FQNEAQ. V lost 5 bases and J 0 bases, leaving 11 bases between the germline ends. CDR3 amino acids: CASSADSYSNQPQHF. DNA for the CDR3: TGTGCCAGCAGCGCCGACAGTTATAGCAATCAGCCCCAGCATTTT.

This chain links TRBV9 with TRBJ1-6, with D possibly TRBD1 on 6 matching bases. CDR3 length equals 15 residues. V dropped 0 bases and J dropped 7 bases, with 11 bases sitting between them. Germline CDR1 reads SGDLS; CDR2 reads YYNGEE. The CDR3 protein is CASSVGGGQNSPLHF. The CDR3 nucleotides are TGTGCCAGCAGCGTAGGTGGGGGCCAGAATTCACCCCTCCACTTT.

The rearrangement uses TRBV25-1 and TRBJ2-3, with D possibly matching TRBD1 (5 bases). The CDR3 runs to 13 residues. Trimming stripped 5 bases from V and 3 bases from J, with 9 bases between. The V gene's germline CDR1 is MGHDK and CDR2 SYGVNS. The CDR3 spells CASSWQGTDTQYF. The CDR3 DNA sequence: TGTGCCAGCAGTTGGCAGGGTACAGATACGCAGTATTTT. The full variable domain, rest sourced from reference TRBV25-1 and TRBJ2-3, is EADIYQTPRYLVIGTGKKITLECSQTMGHDKMYWYQQDPGMELHLIHYSYGVNSTEKGDLSSESTVSRIRTEHFPLTLESARPSHTSQYLCASSWQGTDTQYFGPGTRLTVL.